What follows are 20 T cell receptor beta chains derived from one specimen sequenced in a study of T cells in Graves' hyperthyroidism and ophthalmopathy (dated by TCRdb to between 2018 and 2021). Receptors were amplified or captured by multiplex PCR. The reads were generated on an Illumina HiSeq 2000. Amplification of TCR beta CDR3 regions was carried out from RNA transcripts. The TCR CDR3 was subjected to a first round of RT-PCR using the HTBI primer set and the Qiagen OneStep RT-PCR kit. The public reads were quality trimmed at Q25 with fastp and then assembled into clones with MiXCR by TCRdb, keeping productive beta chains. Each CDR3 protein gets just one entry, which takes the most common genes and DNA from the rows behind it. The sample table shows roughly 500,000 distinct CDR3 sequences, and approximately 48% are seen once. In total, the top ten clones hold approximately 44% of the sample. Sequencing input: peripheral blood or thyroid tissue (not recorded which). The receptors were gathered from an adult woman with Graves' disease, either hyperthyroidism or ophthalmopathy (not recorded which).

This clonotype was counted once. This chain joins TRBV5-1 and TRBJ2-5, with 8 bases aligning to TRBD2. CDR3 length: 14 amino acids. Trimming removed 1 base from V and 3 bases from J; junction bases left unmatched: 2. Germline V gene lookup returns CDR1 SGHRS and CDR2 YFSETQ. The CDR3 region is CASSLLTSEETQYF. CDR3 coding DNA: TGCGCCAGCAGCTTGCTGACTAGCGAAGAGACCCAGTACTTC.

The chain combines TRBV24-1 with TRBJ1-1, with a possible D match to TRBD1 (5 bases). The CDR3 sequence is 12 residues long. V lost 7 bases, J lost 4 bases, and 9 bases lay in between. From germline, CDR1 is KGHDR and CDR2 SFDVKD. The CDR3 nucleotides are TGTGCCACCAGAGGGGAGGGCACTGAAGCTTTCTTT. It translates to CATRGEGTEAFF.

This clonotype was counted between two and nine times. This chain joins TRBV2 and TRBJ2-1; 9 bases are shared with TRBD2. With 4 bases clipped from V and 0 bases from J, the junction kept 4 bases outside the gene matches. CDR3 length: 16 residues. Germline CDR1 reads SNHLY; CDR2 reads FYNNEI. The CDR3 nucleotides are TGTGCCAGCAGTGGGACTAGCGCGAGCTCCTACAATGAGCAGTTCTTC. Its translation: CASSGTSASSYNEQFF.

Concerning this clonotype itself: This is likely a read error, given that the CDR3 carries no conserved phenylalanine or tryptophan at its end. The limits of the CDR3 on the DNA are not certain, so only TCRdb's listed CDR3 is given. The CDR3 protein is CASSLGVEI. The V and J genes are TRBV7-9 and TRBJ2-2. The CDR3 length equals 9 residues, ends included. The germline V gene has CDR1 SEHNR and CDR2 FQNEAQ (reference sequence).

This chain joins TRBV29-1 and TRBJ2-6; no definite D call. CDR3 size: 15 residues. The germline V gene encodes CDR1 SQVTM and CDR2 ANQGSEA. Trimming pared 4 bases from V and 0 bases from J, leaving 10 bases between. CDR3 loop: CSVVTALSGANVLTF. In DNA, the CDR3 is TGCAGCGTTGTAACAGCGCTCTCTGGGGCCAACGTCCTGACTTTC.

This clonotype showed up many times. CDR3 loop: CASSRGGTGTYGYTF. The DNA of the CDR3 is TGCGCCAGCAGCCGGGGTGGGACAGGGACTTATGGCTACACCTTC. The V gene is TRBV4-1, the J gene TRBJ1-2, with 9 bases fitting TRBD1. This CDR3 region has 15 residues. Germline V lookup: CDR1 MGHRA, CDR2 YSYEKL. The trim removed 4 bases at V and 5 bases at J, leaving 8 bases unmatched.

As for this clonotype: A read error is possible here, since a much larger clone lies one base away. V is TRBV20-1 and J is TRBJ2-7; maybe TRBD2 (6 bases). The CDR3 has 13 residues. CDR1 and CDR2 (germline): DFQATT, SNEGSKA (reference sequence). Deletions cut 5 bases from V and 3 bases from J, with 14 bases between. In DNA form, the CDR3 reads TGCAGTGCTCTTACTAGCAGGAACTACGAGCAGTACTTC. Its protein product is CSALTSRNYEQYF.

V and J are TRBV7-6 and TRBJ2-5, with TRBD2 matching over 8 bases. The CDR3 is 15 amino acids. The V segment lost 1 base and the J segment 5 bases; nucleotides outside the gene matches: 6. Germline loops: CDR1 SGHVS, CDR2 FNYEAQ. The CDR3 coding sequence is TGTGCCAGCAGCTTAGTCGGACTAGCTGTGGAGACCCAGTACTTC. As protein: CASSLVGLAVETQYF.

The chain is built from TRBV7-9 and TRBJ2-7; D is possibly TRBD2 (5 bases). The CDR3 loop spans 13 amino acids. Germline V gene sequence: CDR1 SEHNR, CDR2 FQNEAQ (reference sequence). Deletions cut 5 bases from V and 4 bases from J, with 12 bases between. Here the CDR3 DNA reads TGTGCCAGCAGCCCGAGGGTCCAATACGAGCAGTACTTC. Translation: CASSPRVQYEQYF.

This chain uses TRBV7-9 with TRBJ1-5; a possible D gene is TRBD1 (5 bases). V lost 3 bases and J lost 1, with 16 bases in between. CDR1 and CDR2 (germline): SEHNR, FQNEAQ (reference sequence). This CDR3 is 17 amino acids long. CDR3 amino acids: CASSFRGIGRSNQPQHF. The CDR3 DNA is TGTGCCAGCAGCTTTCGGGGGATAGGACGGAGCAATCAGCCCCAGCATTTT.

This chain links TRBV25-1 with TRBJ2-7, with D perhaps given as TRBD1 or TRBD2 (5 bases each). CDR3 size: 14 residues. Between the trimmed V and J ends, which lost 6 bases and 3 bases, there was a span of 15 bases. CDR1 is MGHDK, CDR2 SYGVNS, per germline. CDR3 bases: TGTGCCAGCAGCTCAGGGAGACGGCTCTACGAGCAGTACTTC. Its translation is CASSSGRRLYEQYF.

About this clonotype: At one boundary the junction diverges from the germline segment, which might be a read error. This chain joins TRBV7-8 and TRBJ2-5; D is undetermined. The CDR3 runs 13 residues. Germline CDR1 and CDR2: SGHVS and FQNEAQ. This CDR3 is CASSRRQQETQYF. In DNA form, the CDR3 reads TGCGCCAGCAGCCGACGGCAGCAAGAGACCCAGTACTTC.

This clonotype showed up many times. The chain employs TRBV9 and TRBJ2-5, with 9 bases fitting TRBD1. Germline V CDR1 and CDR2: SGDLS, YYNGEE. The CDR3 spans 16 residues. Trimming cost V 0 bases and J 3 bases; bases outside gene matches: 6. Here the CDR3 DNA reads TGTGCCAGCAGCGTAGGTCCAGGGACAGGGAAAGAGACCCAGTACTTC. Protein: CASSVGPGTGKETQYF.

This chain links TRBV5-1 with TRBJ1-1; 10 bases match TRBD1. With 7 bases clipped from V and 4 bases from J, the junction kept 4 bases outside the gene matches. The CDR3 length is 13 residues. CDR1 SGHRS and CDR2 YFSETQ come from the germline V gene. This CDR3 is CASARTGGTEAFF. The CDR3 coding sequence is TGCGCCAGCGCTAGGACAGGGGGCACTGAAGCTTTCTTT. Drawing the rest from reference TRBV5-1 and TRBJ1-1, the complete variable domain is KAGVTQTPRYLIKTRGQQVTLSCSPISGHRSVSWYQQTPGQGLQFLFEYFSETQRNKGNFPGRFSGRQFSNSRSEMNVSTLELGDSALYLCASARTGGTEAFFGQGTRLTVV.

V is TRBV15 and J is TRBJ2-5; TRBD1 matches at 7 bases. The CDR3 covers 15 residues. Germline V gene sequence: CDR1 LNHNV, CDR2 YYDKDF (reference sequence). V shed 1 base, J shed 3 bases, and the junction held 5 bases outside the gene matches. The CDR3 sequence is CATSRGGQQKETQYF. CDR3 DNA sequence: TGTGCCACCAGCAGAGGGGGACAGCAAAAAGAGACCCAGTACTTC.

CDR3 in amino acids: CSVELAGGGLAETQYF. CDR3 nucleotide sequence: TGCAGCGTTGAACTAGCGGGAGGGGGGTTGGCGGAGACCCAGTACTTC. J is TRBJ2-5 and V is TRBV29-1; 12 bases are a match to TRBD2. The length of the CDR3 is 16 residues. V lost 2 bases, J lost 5 bases, and 9 bases stayed unmatched. CDR1 SQVTM and CDR2 ANQGSEA come from the germline V gene.

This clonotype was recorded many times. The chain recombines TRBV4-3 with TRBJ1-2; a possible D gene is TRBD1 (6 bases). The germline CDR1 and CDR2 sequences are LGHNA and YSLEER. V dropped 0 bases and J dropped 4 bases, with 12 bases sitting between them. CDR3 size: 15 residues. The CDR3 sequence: CASSQESHRAYGYTF. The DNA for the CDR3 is TGCGCCAGCAGCCAAGAATCCCACAGGGCCTATGGCTACACCTTC.

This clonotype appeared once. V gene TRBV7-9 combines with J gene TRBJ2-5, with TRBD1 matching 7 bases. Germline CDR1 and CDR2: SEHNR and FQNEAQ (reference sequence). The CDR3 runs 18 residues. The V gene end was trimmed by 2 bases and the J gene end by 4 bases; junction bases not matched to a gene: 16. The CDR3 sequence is CASSLRSGLLRGRETQYF. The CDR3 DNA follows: TGTGCCAGCAGCTTAAGGTCCGGTTTGTTGAGGGGGCGAGAGACCCAGTACTTC.

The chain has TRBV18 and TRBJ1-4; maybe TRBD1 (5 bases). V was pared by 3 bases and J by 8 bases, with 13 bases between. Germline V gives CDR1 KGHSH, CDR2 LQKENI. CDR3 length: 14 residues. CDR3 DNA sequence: TGTGCCAGCTCACCCGGGTCGGGACGGGAAAAACTGTTTTTT. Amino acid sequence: CASSPGSGREKLFF.

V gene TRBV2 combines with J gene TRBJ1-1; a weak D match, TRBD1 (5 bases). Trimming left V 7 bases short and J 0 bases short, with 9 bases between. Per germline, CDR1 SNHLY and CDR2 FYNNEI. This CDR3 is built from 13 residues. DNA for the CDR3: TGTGCCAGCAATGGACAATTGAACACTGAAGCTTTCTTT. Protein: CASNGQLNTEAFF. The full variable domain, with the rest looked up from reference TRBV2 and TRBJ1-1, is EPEVTQTPSHQVTQMGQEVILRCVPISNHLYFYWYRQILGQKVEFLVSFYNNEISEKSEIFDDQFSVERPDGSNFTLKIRSTKLEDSAMYFCASNGQLNTEAFFGQGTRLTVV.